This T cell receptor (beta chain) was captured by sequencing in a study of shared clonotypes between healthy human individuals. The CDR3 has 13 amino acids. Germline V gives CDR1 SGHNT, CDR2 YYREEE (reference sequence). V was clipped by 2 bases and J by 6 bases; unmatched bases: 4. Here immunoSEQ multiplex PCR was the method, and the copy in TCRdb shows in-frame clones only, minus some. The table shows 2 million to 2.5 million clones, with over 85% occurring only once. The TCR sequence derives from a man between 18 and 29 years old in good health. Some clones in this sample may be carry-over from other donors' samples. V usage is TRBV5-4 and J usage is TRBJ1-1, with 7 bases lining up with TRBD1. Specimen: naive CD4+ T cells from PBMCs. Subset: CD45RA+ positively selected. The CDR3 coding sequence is TGTGCCAGCAGCTTAACAGGGGAGGCTGAAGCTTTCTTT. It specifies CASSLTGEAEAFF.